Below are 8 T cell receptor beta chains sequenced from a single sample in a study of Tregs in tolerant kidney transplant recipients. Some clones are missing from TCRdb's copy, which holds only in-frame ones; the method was immunoSEQ multiplex PCR. This table holds some 70,000 clones, 80% to 85% found once. Source material: CD4+ T cells from blood. The source of these receptors is a human donor in good health.

CDR3 coding DNA: TGTGCCAGCAGCCAAGGGACAGGGGATGAAAAACTGTTTTTT. Translating gives CASSQGTGDEKLFF. The chain couples TRBV7-2 to TRBJ1-4; 10 positions agree with TRBD1. In germline, CDR1 is SGHTA, CDR2 FQGNSA. The CDR3 is 14 residues long. V was clipped by 5 bases and J by 6 bases; unmatched bases: 3.

The rearrangement uses TRBV15 and TRBJ2-7; D is perhaps TRBD2 (5 bases). This CDR3 is built from 15 residues. V was shortened by 0 bases and J by 3 bases, with 12 bases between the two germline ends. Germline CDR1 reads LNHNV; CDR2 reads YYDKDF (reference sequence). Written as DNA, the CDR3 is TGTGCCACCAGCAGAGATCGGGATGGGTTCTACGAGCAGTACTTC. It specifies CATSRDRDGFYEQYF. Looking up the rest from reference TRBV15 and TRBJ2-7 gives the full variable domain: DAMVIQNPRYQVTQFGKPVTLSCSQTLNHNVMYWYQQKSSQAPKLLFHYYDKDFNNEADTPDNFQSRRPNTSFCFLDIRSPGLGDTAMYLCATSRDRDGFYEQYFGPGTRLTVT.

The gene calls are TRBV6-5 and TRBJ1-3; the D is unclear. The CDR3 sequence is 16 residues long. V lost 0 bases to trimming and J lost 0 bases, with 9 bases between them. CDR1 is MNHEY, CDR2 SVGAGI, per germline. The CDR3 loop reads CASSYSRTSSGNTIYF. The CDR3 DNA is TGTGCCAGCAGTTACTCGAGAACCTCCTCTGGAAACACCATATATTTT.

The chain links TRBV5-6 to TRBJ2-2; TRBD2 matches 8 bases. The CDR3 is 17 residues long. V lost 3 bases, J lost 2 bases, and 9 bases stayed unmatched. Looked up from germline, CDR1 is SGHDT and CDR2 is YYEEEE. CDR3 residues: CASSSWTSTINTGELFF. Here the CDR3 DNA reads TGTGCCAGCAGCTCCTGGACTAGCACAATTAACACCGGGGAGCTGTTTTTT.

The genes are TRBV4-3 and TRBJ1-4, with a tentative D call TRBD1 (5 bases). This CDR3 has 15 amino acids. Trimming pared 11 bases from V and 6 bases from J, leaving 22 bases between. Germline V lookup: CDR1 LGHNA, CDR2 YSLEER. The CDR3 spells CASKKDSLSDEKLFF. The CDR3 bases are TGCGCCTCCAAAAAAGACAGCCTTTCCGATGAAAAACTGTTTTTT.

The rearrangement uses TRBV7-8 and TRBJ2-1; 11 nucleotides line up with TRBD2. V was pared by 7 bases and J by 10 bases, with 12 bases of the junction left unmatched. The CDR3 length is 15 residues. Germline CDR1 reads SGHVS; CDR2 reads FQNEAQ. The CDR3 loop is CASTYRLAGRNEQFF. CDR3 nucleotides: TGTGCCAGCACCTATAGACTAGCGGGAAGAAACGAGCAGTTCTTC.

V and J are TRBV6-5 and TRBJ1-4; 7 bases match TRBD1. V gave up 6 bases and J gave up 4 bases; unmatched junction bases: 5. Per the germline V gene, CDR1 is MNHEY and CDR2 is SVGAGI. This CDR3 is built from 14 residues. The CDR3 reads CASSQGTVNEKLFF. The CDR3 region has the DNA TGTGCCAGCAGCCAAGGGACAGTTAATGAAAAACTGTTTTTT.

The rearrangement links TRBV5-6 to TRBJ2-1; possible D gene TRBD1, 7 bases. CDR3 length: 14 residues. V was pared by 10 bases and J by 7 bases, with 21 bases between. Germline values: CDR1 SGHDT, CDR2 YYEEEE. Here the CDR3 reads CAEGRQGVRNEQFF. CDR3 bases: TGTGCCGAAGGGAGGCAGGGGGTGAGGAATGAGCAGTTCTTC.